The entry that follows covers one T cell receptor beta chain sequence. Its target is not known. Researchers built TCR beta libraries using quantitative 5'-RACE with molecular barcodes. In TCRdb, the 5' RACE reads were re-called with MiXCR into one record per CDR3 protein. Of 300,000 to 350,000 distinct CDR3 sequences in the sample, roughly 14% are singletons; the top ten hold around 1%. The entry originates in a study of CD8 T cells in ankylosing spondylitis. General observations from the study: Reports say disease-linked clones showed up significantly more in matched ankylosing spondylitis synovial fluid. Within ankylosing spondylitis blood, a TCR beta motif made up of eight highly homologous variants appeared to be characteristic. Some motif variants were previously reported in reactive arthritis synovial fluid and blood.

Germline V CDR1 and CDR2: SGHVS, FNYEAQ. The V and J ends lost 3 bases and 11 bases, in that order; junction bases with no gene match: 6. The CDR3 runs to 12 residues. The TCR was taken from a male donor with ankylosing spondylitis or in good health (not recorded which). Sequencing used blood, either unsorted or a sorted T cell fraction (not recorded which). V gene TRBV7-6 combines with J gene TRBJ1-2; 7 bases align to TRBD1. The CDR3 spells CASSLTGRGYTF. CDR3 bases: TGTGCCAGCAGCTTGACAGGGAGGGGTTACACCTTC.